This TCR beta chain was sequenced for a study of T cells in Graves' hyperthyroidism and ophthalmopathy. The CDR3 regions of TCR beta were amplified from RNA transcripts. TCR CDR3 regions were first amplified by RT-PCR with HTBI primers. TCRdb reprocessed the multiplex PCR reads with MiXCR, giving one entry per CDR3 protein. The sample holds about 460,000 distinct CDR3 sequences; 20% to 25% are singletons and the top ten take 45% to 55%. The CDR3 is 14 amino acids. The germline V gene has CDR1 KGHDR and CDR2 SFDVKD. Trimming took off 5 bases at V and 9 bases at J, with 16 bases between the two ends. This clonotype was picked up a small number of times.

Sequencing was done on a sample of blood. The source is a woman aged 70-85 years with Graves' ophthalmopathy. The V gene is TRBV24-1, the J gene TRBJ2-1, with D possibly called TRBD1 or TRBD2 (5 bases each). The chain's CDR3 is CATSVGPRAAEQFF. The CDR3 DNA sequence: TGTGCCACCAGTGTGGGACCGAGGGCCGCTGAGCAGTTCTTC.